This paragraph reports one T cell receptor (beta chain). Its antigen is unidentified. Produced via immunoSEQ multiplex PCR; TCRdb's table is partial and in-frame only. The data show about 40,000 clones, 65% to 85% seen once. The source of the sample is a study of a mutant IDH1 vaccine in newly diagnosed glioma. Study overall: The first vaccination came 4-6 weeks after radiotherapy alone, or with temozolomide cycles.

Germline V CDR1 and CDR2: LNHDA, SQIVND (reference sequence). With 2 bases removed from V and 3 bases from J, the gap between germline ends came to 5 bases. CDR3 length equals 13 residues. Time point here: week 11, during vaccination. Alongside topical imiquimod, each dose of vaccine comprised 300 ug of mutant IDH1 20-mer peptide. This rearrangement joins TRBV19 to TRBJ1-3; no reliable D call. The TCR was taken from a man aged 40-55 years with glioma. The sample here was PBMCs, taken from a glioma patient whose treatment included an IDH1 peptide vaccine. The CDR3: CASSIRDGNTIYF. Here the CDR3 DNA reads TGTGCCAGTAGTATAAGAGATGGAAACACCATATATTTT. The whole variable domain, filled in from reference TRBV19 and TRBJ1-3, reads DGGITQSPKYLFRKEGQNVTLSCEQNLNHDAMYWYRQDPGQGLRLIYYSQIVNDFQKGDIAEGYSVSREKKESFPLTVTSAQKNPTAFYLCASSIRDGNTIYFGEGSWLTVV.